This entry concerns a single T cell receptor (beta chain). No antigen is known for it. No much larger clone exists at a distance of one base, and base qualities are not known. This entry is derived from a study of cytomegalovirus exposure and HLA in healthy donors (dated 2017 in TCRdb). For the wider study: In an earlier analysis of under 750 of the donors, approximately 260 Gb of sequence data and 90 million to 130 million unique TCR beta sequences from about 180 million T cells were reported. Because of strong linkage in the cohort, a few DR-DQ haplotypes were treated as single units for association and clustering. The study aimed to test whether signatures of past pathogen exposure could be identified by cataloging public T cell receptors. To predict cytomegalovirus infection status, the study combined high-throughput TCR immunosequencing, statistical association of individual TCRs with disease status, and machine learning. An early release covering over 500 HLA-typed donors comprised approximately 300 gigabases of sequencing data and approximately 85 million unique TCR sequences. In a later analysis, previously published TCR beta repertoires from about 640 donors were re-analyzed and high-resolution HLA genotyping was added so that TCR occurrence patterns could be studied. Every discovery cohort repertoire had been produced on one sequencing platform. The later analysis used no new phenotypic data to find candidate immune exposures, relying instead on TCR beta sequences and their occurrence across donors. Using immunosequencing, the study profiled T cell repertoires from fewer than 850 subjects and related those repertoires to cytomegalovirus serostatus. Among around 400 genotyped donors of the cohort, an average of about 240,000 unique TCR beta nucleotide sequences was sequenced per donor, of which approximately 18% were non-productive. Typing coverage differed by locus: A, B, C, DRB1 and DQB1 were typed in roughly 620-630 donors, DQA1 in about 500, DPA1 in approximately 600, and DPB1 in roughly 450. Besides the first cohort of more than 650 subjects, a separate validation cohort made up of roughly 120 different subjects was used. HLA typing included class I and class II loci at four-digit resolution. Among the roughly 390 genotyped donors, around 79% belonged to the genetic ancestry cluster associated with self-reported Caucasian donors. To decide whether each TCR beta V gene segment behaved as functional or pseudogenic, an earlier analysis of nearly 600 of the donors relied on high-throughput TCR beta sequencing. Genome-wide SNP genotypes for about 55% of the 666 donors were used in a later genetic analysis, which treated that subset as a discovery cohort. Donor age, sex, ethnicity and CMV serostatus were compiled together with the repertoire data.

Library creation used the immunoSEQ multiplex PCR assay. For the multiplex PCR, a mixture combining 60 forward primers for TCR Vbeta segments and 13 reverse primers for TCR Jbeta segments was used. The CDR3 region of rearranged TCR beta genes was amplified from genomic DNA with a multiplex PCR assay. The Illumina HiSeq System was used to sequence the amplified TCR beta libraries as 87-base-pair reads. Per the original workflow: Across the 640 or so repertoires, a later analysis counted 60 million to 90 million unique TCR beta chains, 8.5 million to 12 million of which were shared by at least two donors. A nearest-neighbor algorithm error-corrected the raw reads and collapsed the reads into unique sequences, merging closely related sequences to remove PCR and sequencing errors. V, D and J gene segments were assigned by aligning CDR3 sequences to IMGT reference sequences. For a sequence to be retained, at least a six-nucleotide match to both a V gene segment and a J gene segment was required. A rearrangement was called productive if the CDR3 had no stop codons and remained in frame with V and J, and every other rearrangement was called non-productive. CDR3 was defined by IMGT convention, running from the second conserved V-encoded cysteine to the conserved J-encoded phenylalanine. The earlier analysis of about 620 of the donors excluded sequences that lacked an unambiguous match to a single V gene segment. In an earlier analysis of approximately 500 of the donors, a V segment was called functional when productive rearrangements were above 56.7%, and segregating when the standard deviation between donors exceeded 5%. A statistical classification framework was developed to diagnose cytomegalovirus status using the catalog of TCR beta chain sequences. In a later analysis, V and J genes were assigned by comparing TCR nucleotide sequences against IMGT/GENE-DB human TR gene sequences. A later analysis assigned CDR3 sequences and most-parsimonious VDJ recombination scenarios with the TCRdist pipeline. In a later analysis, every TCR beta chain was defined by the combination of its CDR3 amino acid sequence and its V-gene family, and reads without a unique V-gene family were dropped. A later analysis removed roughly 590 highly shared, low-generation-probability nucleotide sequences to deal with suspected cross-contamination and a sequencing artifact. In a later analysis, a clonal expansion index for each public chain was calculated from normalized within-repertoire ranks of inferred template counts. In a later analysis, generation probabilities were computed with a VDJ recombination model fitted to out-of-frame rearrangements, and the resulting probabilities were checked against IGoR. Hypergeometric tests were used in a later analysis to score TCR-TCR, TCR-HLA and TCR-CMV co-occurrence, with a repertoire-size bias correction applied to the TCR pairs. In a later analysis, false discovery rates were estimated by permuting HLA or CMV assignments 20 times. A later analysis grouped co-occurring TCRs with DBSCAN, adding TCRdist sequence similarity when clustering within HLA-allele-positive subsets. Repertoires with fewer than 30,000 or more than 120,000 public chains were left out of co-occurrence clustering, as were several repertoires with anomalous nucleotide sharing. The source is immuneACCESS, and TCRdb retained only in-frame sequences with V and J called. Part of the clones is not carried over; for the studies checked, unresolved V genes explain less than half of this, and the remainder is unexplained. The V and J calls and clone size were taken over from that table, and D and trimming were inferred from the DNA. The sample contains roughly 140,000 clones, approximately 80% of them found a single time. 5% to 7.5% of the sample is in the top ten clones.

There are 15 amino acids in the CDR3, from cysteine to phenylalanine inclusive. Solely the CDR3 DNA is kept, with 45 bases framed from the first base. CDR1 and CDR2 (ENHRY, SYGVKD) derive from the germline V gene. V trim: 7 bases; J trim: 4 bases; unmatched bases: 11. The study at large found these results: In vitro tests confirmed that three of the cytomegalovirus-associated TCR beta chains recognize cytomegalovirus antigens. The sequencing pipeline was judged likely to have produced a cluster of highly shared sequence variants as a technical artifact. In a later analysis, HLA-associated TCR beta chains were found to be more clonally expanded and to have lower generation probabilities than equally common non-associated chains. The cohort was sequenced for TCR beta chains only, and without alpha or paired-chain data the features that could be detected were limited. Strong co-occurrence of HLA alleles, especially DR and DQ, made assigning TCR associations to individual alleles difficult. The study listed 170 or so TCR beta chains as associated with cytomegalovirus. At a false discovery rate of 0.05, a later analysis linked fewer than 20,000 TCR beta sequences to specific HLA alleles. In a later analysis, several top co-occurrence clusters were reported to appear linked to parvovirus B19, influenza, CMV and Epstein-Barr virus. Because counts were too low, fewer than 20 rarely observed V segments, including chromosome 9 orphons, were excluded from the earlier analysis of several hundred of the donors. Cytomegalovirus status was reported to be diagnosed by the classifier with high specificity and sensitivity in both the original and validation cohorts. According to the authors, the approach could potentially be generalized to other disease states and immunological phenotypes. Most TCR sequences were seen in very few donors, while some public TCRs were found in many individuals. Some IMGT-functional V segments, including TRBV6-2 and TRBV6-3, could not be told apart with the 87-base-pair reads, so those segments were excluded. Most CMV-associated TCR beta chains appeared to be HLA-restricted in a later analysis, and the HLA associations seemed to be driven largely by CMV exposure. A further reported finding was that TCR beta sequences accurately predicted the HLA-A and HLA-B alleles for most subjects in the first cohort. Because HLA typing was unavailable for some donors at each locus, only the typed subset was used in association tests. Roughly uniform sequencing depth across donors was assumed in presence/absence analyses, although this assumption may not hold. In a later genetic analysis, a missense DCLRE1C variant was associated with V-gene and J-gene trimming of TCR beta chains, and the association was replicated in an independent cohort. In a later analysis, the rate of TCR association differed among HLA loci, with DRB1 alleles having the most associated TCRs and HLA-C alleles having the fewest. CMV serostatus was the only immune exposure information available for the cohort. A later genetic analysis reported fewer N-insertions in productive TCRs among donors in an Asian-associated ancestry cluster than the approximately 670-donor mean. Broadly in line with IMGT annotations, most TCR beta V segments showed up in productive rearrangements about 87% or about 30% of the time in an earlier analysis of 587 of the donors. Correlated functional status among segregating V segments might reflect linkage disequilibrium, but an unknown experimental factor could not be ruled out.

In total, 630 or so healthy bone marrow donors made up the cohort. At the time of sampling, all cohort members were nominally healthy, though unrecorded immune exposures were likely present. The donor was CMV seropositive and was included in the group of some 290 seropositive cohort members. Every donor gave a peripheral blood sample, and the peripheral blood mononuclear cells from that sample were used for TCR beta sequencing. The Qiagen DNeasy Blood Extraction Kit was used to extract genomic DNA from the blood cell samples. The receptor chain draws on TRBV10-3 and TRBJ2-3; 7 bases in the junction line up with TRBD1. The sample consisted of PBMCs. This sequence originates from a woman in her thirties or forties in good health and CMV-seropositive. The sequence in DNA is TGTGCCATCACCACCGGCCAAGGGGGCGCAGATACGCAGTATTTT. Its translation reads: CAITTGQGGADTQYF.